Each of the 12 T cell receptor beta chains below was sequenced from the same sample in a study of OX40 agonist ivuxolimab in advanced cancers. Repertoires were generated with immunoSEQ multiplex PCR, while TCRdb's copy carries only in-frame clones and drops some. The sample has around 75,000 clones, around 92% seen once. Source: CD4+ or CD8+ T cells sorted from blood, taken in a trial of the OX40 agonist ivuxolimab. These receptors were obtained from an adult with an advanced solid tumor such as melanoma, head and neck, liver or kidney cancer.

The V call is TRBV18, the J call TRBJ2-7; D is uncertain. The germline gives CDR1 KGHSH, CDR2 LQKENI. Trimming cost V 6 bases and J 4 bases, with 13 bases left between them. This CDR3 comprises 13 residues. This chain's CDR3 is CASSRIRLYEQYF. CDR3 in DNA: TGTGCCAGCTCTCGAATTCGTCTATACGAGCAGTACTTC.

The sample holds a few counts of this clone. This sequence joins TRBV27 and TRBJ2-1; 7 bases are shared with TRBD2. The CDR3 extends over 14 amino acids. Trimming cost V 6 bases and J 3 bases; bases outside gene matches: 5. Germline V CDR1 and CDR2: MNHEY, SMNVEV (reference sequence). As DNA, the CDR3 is TGTGCCAGCAGAAAGGGGAGGGACTACAATGAGCAGTTCTTC. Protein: CASRKGRDYNEQFF.

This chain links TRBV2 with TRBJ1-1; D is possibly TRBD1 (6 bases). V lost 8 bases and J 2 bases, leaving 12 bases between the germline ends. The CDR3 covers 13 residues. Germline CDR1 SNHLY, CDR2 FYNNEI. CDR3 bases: TGTGCCAGCTTGGGAGGGGGTAACACTGAAGCTTTCTTT. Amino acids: CASLGGGNTEAFF. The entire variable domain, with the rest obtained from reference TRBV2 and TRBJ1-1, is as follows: EPEVTQTPSHQVTQMGQEVILRCVPISNHLYFYWYRQILGQKVEFLVSFYNNEISEKSEIFDDQFSVERPDGSNFTLKIRSTKLEDSAMYFCASLGGGNTEAFFGQGTRLTVV.

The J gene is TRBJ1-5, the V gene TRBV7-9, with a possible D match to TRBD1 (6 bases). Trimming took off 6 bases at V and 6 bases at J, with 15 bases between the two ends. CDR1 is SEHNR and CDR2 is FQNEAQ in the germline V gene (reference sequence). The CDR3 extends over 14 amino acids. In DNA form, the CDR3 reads TGTGCCAGCAGTAGAGACGGGGGGCTTCAGCCCCAGCATTTT. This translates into CASSRDGGLQPQHF. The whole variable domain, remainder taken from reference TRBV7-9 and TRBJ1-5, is DTGVSQNPRHKITKRGQNVTFRCDPISEHNRLYWYRQTLGQGPEFLTYFQNEAQLEKSRLLSDRFSAERPKGSFSTLEIQRTEQGDSAMYLCASSRDGGLQPQHFGDGTRLSIL.

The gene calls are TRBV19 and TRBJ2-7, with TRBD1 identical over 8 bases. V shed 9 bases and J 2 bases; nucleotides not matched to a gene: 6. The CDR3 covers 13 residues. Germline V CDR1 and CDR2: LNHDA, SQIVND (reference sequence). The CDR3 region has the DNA TGTGCCAGCTCGGACAGGGATACCTACGAGCAGTACTTC. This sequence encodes CASSDRDTYEQYF. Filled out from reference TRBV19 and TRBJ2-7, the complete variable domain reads DGGITQSPKYLFRKEGQNVTLSCEQNLNHDAMYWYRQDPGQGLRLIYYSQIVNDFQKGDIAEGYSVSREKKESFPLTVTSAQKNPTAFYLCASSDRDTYEQYFGPGTRLTVT.

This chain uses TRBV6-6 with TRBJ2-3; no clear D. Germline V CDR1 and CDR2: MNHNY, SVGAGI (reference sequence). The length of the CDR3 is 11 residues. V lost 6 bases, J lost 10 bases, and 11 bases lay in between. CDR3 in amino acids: CASSKSGPQYF. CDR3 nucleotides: TGTGCCAGCAGCAAGTCTGGCCCGCAGTATTTT.

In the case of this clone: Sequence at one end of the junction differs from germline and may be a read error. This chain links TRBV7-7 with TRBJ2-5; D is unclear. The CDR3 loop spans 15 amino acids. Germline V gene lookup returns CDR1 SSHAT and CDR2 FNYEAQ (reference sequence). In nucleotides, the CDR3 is TGTGCTAGCAGCTTAGGATCGCTAGTCATTGAGACCCAGTACTTC. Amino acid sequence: CASSLGSLVIETQYF.

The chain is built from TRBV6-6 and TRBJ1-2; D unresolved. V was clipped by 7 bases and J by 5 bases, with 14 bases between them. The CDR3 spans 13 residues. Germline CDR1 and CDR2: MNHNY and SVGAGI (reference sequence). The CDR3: CASTQQRFYGYTF. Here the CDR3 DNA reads TGTGCCAGCACCCAGCAGCGGTTTTATGGCTACACCTTC.

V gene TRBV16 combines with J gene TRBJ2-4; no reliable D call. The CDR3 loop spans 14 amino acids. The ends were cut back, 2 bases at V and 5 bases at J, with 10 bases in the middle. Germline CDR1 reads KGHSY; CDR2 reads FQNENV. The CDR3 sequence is CASSQGINQNIQYF. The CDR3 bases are TGTGCCAGCAGCCAAGGTATCAATCAAAACATTCAGTACTTC.

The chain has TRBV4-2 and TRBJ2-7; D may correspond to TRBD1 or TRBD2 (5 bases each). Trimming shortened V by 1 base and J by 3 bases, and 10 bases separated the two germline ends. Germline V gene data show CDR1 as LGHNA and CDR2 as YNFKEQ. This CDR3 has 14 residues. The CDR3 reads CASSQVERGYEQYF. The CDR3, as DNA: TGTGCCAGCAGCCAAGTAGAGAGGGGCTACGAGCAGTACTTC.

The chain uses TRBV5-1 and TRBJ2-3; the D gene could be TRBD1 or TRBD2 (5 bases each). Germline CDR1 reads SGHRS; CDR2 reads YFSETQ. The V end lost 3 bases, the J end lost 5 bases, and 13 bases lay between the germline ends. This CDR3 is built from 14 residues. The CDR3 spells CASSSTQGVDTQYF. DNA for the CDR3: TGCGCCAGCAGCTCGACCCAGGGAGTAGATACGCAGTATTTT.

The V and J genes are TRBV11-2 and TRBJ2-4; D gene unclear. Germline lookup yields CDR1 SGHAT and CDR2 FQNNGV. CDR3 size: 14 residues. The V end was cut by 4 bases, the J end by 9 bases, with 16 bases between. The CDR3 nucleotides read TGTGCCAGCAGCTCAAACCTCGGAGTGGGCATTCAGTACTTC. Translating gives CASSSNLGVGIQYF.